This T cell receptor (beta chain) was retrieved from a study of blood T cell repertoires in COVID-19. J lost 5 bases, V lost 3 bases, and 7 bases had no gene match. CDR1 and CDR2 from the germline V gene are SGHRS and YFSETQ. The CDR3 covers 15 residues. As originally analysed: Reference gene primer amplification gave nucleated cell count estimates. TCRdb's copy holds only in-frame clones and misses some; the assay was immunoSEQ multiplex PCR. V, J and clone size reflect that table, while D and trimming were determined from the DNA. In the table there are over 200,000 clones, about four fifths of which are singletons.

Material: peripheral blood. This chain joins TRBV5-1 and TRBJ2-7, with 11 bases aligning to TRBD2. The clonotype originates from an elderly man with acute or convalescent COVID-19. The CDR3 nucleotides are TGCGCCAGCAGCTCACTAGCGGGGGTCCCTAACGAGCAGTACTTC. It specifies CASSSLAGVPNEQYF.